These T cell receptor beta chains were read from a single sample in a study of T-cell memory formation after mild COVID-19. MiXCR, run by TCRdb on the 5' RACE reads, gives a single entry per CDR3 protein. Of roughly 300,000 distinct CDR3 sequences in the sample, approximately 8.4% were seen once. The sample consisted of PBMCs or a T cell subset sorted from them (not recorded which). The receptors were sampled from a man between 18 and 29 years old who had mild COVID-19 (a few samples of this study predate the infection). Cell type and time point are not known. The CDR3 runs from the conserved cysteine through the conserved F or W. Each record gives: CDR3 DNA, CDR3 protein, J gene, V gene, clone size, D gene. The D gene is left open where the match is weak. Not every row has a clone size; where given, it reads once, few, many or a size class.

CDR3nt: TGTGCCGGAACCGTCAGAGCCCAAGAGACCCAGTACTTC
CDR3aa: CAGTVRAQETQYF
j_gene: TRBJ2-5
v_gene: TRBV6-1
abundance: few
d_gene: NA

CDR3nt: TGTGCCAGCAGCCAGGGACTAGCGGGGGGCGTGGATACGCAGTATTTT
CDR3aa: CASSQGLAGGVDTQYF
j_gene: TRBJ2-3
v_gene: TRBV4-2
abundance: NA
d_gene: TRBD2

CDR3nt: TGTGCCACCAGTGACCCTCTAGCGGGGGGGAGCTCCTACGAGCAGTACTTC
CDR3aa: CATSDPLAGGSSYEQYF
j_gene: TRBJ2-7
v_gene: TRBV24-1
abundance: few
d_gene: TRBD2

CDR3nt: TGTGCCAGCAGCCTCTTGGGGGCCACAGATACGCAGTATTTT
CDR3aa: CASSLLGATDTQYF
j_gene: TRBJ2-3
v_gene: TRBV7-2
abundance: few
d_gene: NA

CDR3nt: TGCAGCGCAGAAACTCCGGGATACTATGGCGACACCTTC
CDR3aa: CSAETPGYYGDTF
j_gene: TRBJ1-2
v_gene: TRBV29-1
abundance: once
d_gene: NA

CDR3nt: TGCAGTGCTAAAACAGGGGCGGCTGAAGCTTTCTTT
CDR3aa: CSAKTGAAEAFF
j_gene: TRBJ1-1
v_gene: TRBV20-1
abundance: NA
d_gene: TRBD1

CDR3nt: TGTGCCAGCAGCTCGGGGGCTTTAACAAATCCGAATCAGCCCCAGCATTTT
CDR3aa: CASSSGALTNPNQPQHF
j_gene: TRBJ1-5
v_gene: TRBV12-3/TRBV12-4
abundance: few
d_gene: NA

CDR3nt: TGTGCCAGCAGACAGGGGGCAAAAGAGCAGTACTTC
CDR3aa: CASRQGAKEQYF
j_gene: TRBJ2-7
v_gene: TRBV6-5
abundance: many
d_gene: TRBD1

CDR3nt: TGTGCCAGCAGTTACCGACACCCACCCAGAACTGGAAACACCATATATTTT
CDR3aa: CASSYRHPPRTGNTIYF
j_gene: TRBJ1-3
v_gene: TRBV6-5
abundance: few
d_gene: NA

CDR3nt: TGTGCCAGCAGCCCGCGGACAGGGGAAGTCGATGGCTACACCTTC
CDR3aa: CASSPRTGEVDGYTF
j_gene: TRBJ1-2
v_gene: TRBV11-2
abundance: many
d_gene: TRBD1

CDR3nt: TGCAGTGCTAGCACAGAGAGGGAAGCTTTCTTT
CDR3aa: CSASTEREAFF
j_gene: TRBJ1-1
v_gene: TRBV20-1
abundance: NA
d_gene: NA

CDR3nt: TGCAGTGCTAGAGAGCCGGACAGACGAAACACCATATATTTT
CDR3aa: CSAREPDRRNTIYF
j_gene: TRBJ1-3
v_gene: TRBV20-1
abundance: many
d_gene: NA

CDR3nt: TGTGCCAGCTCACCAGCGGGGAACCAAGAGACCCAGTACTTC
CDR3aa: CASSPAGNQETQYF
j_gene: TRBJ2-5
v_gene: TRBV18
abundance: many
d_gene: NA

CDR3nt: TGTGCCAGCAGCCCCTTCGCGGGGGGGTCCTACAATGAGCAGTTCTTC
CDR3aa: CASSPFAGGSYNEQFF
j_gene: TRBJ2-1
v_gene: TRBV7-9
abundance: few
d_gene: TRBD2

CDR3nt: TGTGCCAGCAGCACCTTTCCCGGGACTAGAGGGTCAGAGACCCAGTACTTC
CDR3aa: CASSTFPGTRGSETQYF
j_gene: TRBJ2-5
v_gene: TRBV7-7
abundance: few
d_gene: TRBD2

CDR3nt: TGTGCCACCAGTGACGTCGGACAGGAAGATAACTATGGCTACACCTTC
CDR3aa: CATSDVGQEDNYGYTF
j_gene: TRBJ1-2
v_gene: TRBV24-1
abundance: many
d_gene: TRBD1

CDR3nt: TGTGCCAGCAGTTACTCCAACTACAATGAGCAGTTCTTC
CDR3aa: CASSYSNYNEQFF
j_gene: TRBJ2-1
v_gene: TRBV6-5
abundance: many
d_gene: NA

CDR3nt: TGTGCCAGCAGACCCCCGGACAGGGTTAGCGGAAACACCATATATTTT
CDR3aa: CASRPPDRVSGNTIYF
j_gene: TRBJ1-3
v_gene: TRBV6-5
abundance: NA
d_gene: TRBD1

CDR3nt: TGTGCCAGCAGCCAGTCTGGGACAGATGCTGAAGCTTTCTTT
CDR3aa: CASSQSGTDAEAFF
j_gene: TRBJ1-1
v_gene: TRBV6-6
abundance: few
d_gene: TRBD1

CDR3nt: TGTGCCAGCAGTTACAGGTCTAATTCACCCCTCCACTTT
CDR3aa: CASSYRSNSPLHF
j_gene: TRBJ1-6
v_gene: TRBV6-5
abundance: many
d_gene: NA

CDR3nt: TGCAGCGTTGACGAGACATCCCTGAACACTGAAGCTTTCTTT
CDR3aa: CSVDETSLNTEAFF
j_gene: TRBJ1-1
v_gene: TRBV29-1
abundance: NA
d_gene: NA

CDR3nt: TGTGCCAGATCCCCACGGGACAGGGACTTAAGCTCCTATAATTCACCCCTCCACTTT
CDR3aa: CARSPRDRDLSSYNSPLHF
j_gene: TRBJ1-6
v_gene: TRBV21-1
abundance: NA
d_gene: NA